This TCR beta chain was recovered during a study of chemoradiotherapy in HPV16-positive cancers. Study at large: Candidate HPV-specific T-cell clones and common TCR motifs came from functional assays in a couple of HPV16-positive patients.

Clones were read by immunoSEQ multiplex PCR, and TCRdb kept only the in-frame ones, dropping some. This table holds about 500 clones, more than 75% found once. Germline CDR1 and CDR2: SGHNT and YYREEE (reference sequence). The CDR3 is 16 residues long. The ends were cut back, 3 bases at V and 5 bases at J, with 20 bases in the middle. Specimen: tumor tissue, collected from a patient who underwent chemoradiotherapy. The chain is built from TRBV5-4 and TRBJ2-5; either TRBD1 or TRBD2 may fit D (6 bases each). The receptor's source is a human donor with HPV-associated anogenital cancer. CDR3 in DNA: TGTGCCAGCAGCTCGGGGGCGGGTAGGGCAAGTGAGACCCAGTACTTC. It is translated as CASSSGAGRASETQYF.